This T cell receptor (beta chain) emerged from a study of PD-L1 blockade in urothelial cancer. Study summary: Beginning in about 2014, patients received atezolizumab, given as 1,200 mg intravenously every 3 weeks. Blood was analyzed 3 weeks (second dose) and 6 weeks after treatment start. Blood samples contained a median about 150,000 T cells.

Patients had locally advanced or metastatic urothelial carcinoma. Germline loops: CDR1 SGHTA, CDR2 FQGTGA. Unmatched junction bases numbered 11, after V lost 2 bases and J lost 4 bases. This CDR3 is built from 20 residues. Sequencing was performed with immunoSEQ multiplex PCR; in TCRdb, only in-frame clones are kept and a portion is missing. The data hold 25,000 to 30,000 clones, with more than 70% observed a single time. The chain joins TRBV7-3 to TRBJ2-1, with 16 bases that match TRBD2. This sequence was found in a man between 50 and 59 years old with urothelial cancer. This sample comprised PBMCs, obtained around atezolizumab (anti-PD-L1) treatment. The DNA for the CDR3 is TGTGCCAGCAGCTTACGGCACAAACCGGGACTAGCGGGGGGGTACAATGAGCAGTTCTTC. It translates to CASSLRHKPGLAGGYNEQFF.